This TCR beta chain was obtained from a study of T cell clonality in common variable immunodeficiency. Blood came from CVID subjects not ill and not taking immunomodulatory or immunosuppressive medication. There are a few counts of this clone. The target antigen is unknown. The CDR3 end is not reached by the read, which stops 3 residues before it; the germline J gene fills it in. Libraries were prepared by immunoSEQ multiplex PCR; TCRdb keeps only in-frame clonotypes and omits some of them. In total the sample includes 40,000 to 50,000 clones, none of them seen once. J lost 6 bases, V lost 2 bases, and 4 bases had no gene match. The germline V gene encodes CDR1 KGHSH and CDR2 LQKENI. The length of the CDR3 is 13 residues. Study-wide results and limits: CVID subjects had higher TCRbeta clonality than healthy controls, most marked in about a third. Common variable immunodeficiency TCR beta sequences reportedly had fewer deletions and N-nucleotide insertions.

Source material: peripheral blood mononuclear cells. The chain uses TRBV18 and TRBJ2-7, with 7 bases identical to TRBD1. This clonotype was obtained from a human donor with common variable immunodeficiency. Incomplete CDR3 DNA: TGTGCCAGCTCACCAGGGACAGAGGGCGAG. Its protein product is CASSPGTEGE. From start to end, the CDR3 is CASSPGTEGEQYF.